This T cell receptor (beta chain) is drawn from a study of blood T cell repertoires in COVID-19. Study summary: The United States, Italy and Spain provided the acute and convalescent COVID-19 samples.

Authors' processing steps: Amplified reference gene primers provided the basis for estimating nucleated cell counts. The protocol was immunoSEQ multiplex PCR, while the TCRdb copy is restricted to in-frame clones and leaves out a portion. V and J calls and clone size come straight from that table; D and trimming were deduced from the DNA. The table records 150,000 or so clones, over 75% of them present only once. The length of the CDR3 is 15 residues. With V trimmed by 6 bases and J by 7 bases, 8 bases remained unmatched. CDR1 is MNHEY and CDR2 is SMNVEV in the germline V gene (reference sequence). The genes are TRBV27 and TRBJ1-4; 10 bases agree with TRBD1. Sequences were obtained from peripheral blood. The TCR sequence derives from a human donor in a cohort sampled during active COVID-19. CDR3 nucleotide sequence: TGTGCCAGCAGACACTCCGGGACAGGGGTTGAAAAACTGTTTTTT. Its protein product is CASRHSGTGVEKLFF.